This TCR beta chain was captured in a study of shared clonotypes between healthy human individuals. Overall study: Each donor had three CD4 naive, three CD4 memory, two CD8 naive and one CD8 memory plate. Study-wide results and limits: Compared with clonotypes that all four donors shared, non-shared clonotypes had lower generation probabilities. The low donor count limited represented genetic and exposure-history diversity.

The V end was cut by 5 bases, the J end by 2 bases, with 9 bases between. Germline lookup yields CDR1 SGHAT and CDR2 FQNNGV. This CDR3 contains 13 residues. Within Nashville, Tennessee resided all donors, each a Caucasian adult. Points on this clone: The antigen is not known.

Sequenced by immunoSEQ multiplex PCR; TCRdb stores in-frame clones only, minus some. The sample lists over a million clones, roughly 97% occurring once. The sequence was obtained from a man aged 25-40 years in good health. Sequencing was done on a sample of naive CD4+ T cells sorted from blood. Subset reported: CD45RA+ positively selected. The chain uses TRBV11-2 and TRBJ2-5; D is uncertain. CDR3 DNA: TGTGCCAGCAGCCGCCGACCTCAAGAGACCCAGTACTTC. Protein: CASSRRPQETQYF.